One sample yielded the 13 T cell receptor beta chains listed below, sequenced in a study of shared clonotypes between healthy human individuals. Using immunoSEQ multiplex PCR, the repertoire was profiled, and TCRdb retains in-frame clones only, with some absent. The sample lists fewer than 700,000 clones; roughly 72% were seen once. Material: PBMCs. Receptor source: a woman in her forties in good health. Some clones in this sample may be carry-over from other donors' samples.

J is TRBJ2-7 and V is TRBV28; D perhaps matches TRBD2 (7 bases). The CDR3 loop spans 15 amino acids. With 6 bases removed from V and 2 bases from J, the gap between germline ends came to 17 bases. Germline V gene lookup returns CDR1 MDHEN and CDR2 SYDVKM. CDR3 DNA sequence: TGTGCCAGCAGCGTGGGTGGGGGGGCCCCCTACGAGCAGTACTTC. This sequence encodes CASSVGGGAPYEQYF.

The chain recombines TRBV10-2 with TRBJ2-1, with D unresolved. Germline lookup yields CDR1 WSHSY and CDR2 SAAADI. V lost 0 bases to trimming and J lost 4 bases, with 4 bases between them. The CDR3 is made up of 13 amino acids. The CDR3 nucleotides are TGCGCCAGCAGTGAGTCCCGGTACAATGAGCAGTTCTTC. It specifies CASSESRYNEQFF.

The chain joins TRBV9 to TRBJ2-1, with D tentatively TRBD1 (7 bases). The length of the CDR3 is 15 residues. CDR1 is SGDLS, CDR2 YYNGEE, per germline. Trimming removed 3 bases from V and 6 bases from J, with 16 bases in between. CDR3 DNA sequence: TGTGCCAGCAGCGGGGGCGGGACAGTCGCCAATGAGCAGTTCTTC. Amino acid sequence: CASSGGGTVANEQFF.

CDR3 DNA sequence: TGTGCCAGCTCACCACAAGCAGATGGAAACACCATATATTTT. This encodes CASSPQADGNTIYF. The chain carries TRBV18 and TRBJ1-3; D uncertain. From germline, CDR1 is KGHSH and CDR2 LQKENI. This CDR3 region has 14 residues. Trimming stripped 1 base from V and 3 bases from J, with 7 bases between. The full variable domain, in which reference TRBV18 and TRBJ1-3 provide the parts outside the CDR3, is NAGVMQNPRHLVRRRGQEARLRCSPMKGHSHVYWYRQLPEEGLKFMVYLQKENIIDESGMPKERFSAEFPKEGPSILRIQQVVRGDSAAYFCASSPQADGNTIYFGEGSWLTVV.

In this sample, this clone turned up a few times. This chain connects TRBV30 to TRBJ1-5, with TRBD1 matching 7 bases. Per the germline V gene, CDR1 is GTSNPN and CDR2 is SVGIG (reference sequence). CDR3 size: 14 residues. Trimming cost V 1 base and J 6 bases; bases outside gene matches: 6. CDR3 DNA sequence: TGTGCCTGGAGTGACAGGGGAATTAGTCAGCCCCAGCATTTT. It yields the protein CAWSDRGISQPQHF.

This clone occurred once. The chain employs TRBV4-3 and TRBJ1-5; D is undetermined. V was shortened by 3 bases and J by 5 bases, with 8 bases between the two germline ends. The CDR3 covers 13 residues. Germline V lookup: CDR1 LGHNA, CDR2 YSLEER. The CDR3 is CASSQDRYQPQHF. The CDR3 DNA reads TGCGCCAGCAGCCAGGACCGTTATCAGCCCCAGCATTTT.

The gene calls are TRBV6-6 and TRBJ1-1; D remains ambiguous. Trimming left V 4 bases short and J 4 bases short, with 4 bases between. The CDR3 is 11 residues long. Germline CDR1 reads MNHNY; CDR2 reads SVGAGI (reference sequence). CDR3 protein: CASSSTTEAFF. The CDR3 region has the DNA TGTGCCAGCAGTTCTACCACTGAAGCTTTCTTT.

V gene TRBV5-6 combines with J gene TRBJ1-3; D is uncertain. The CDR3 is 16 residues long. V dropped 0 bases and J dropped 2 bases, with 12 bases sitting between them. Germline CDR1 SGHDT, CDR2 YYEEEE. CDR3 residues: CASSLGVRTAGNTIYF. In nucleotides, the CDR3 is TGTGCCAGCAGCTTGGGTGTAAGGACGGCTGGAAACACCATATATTTT.

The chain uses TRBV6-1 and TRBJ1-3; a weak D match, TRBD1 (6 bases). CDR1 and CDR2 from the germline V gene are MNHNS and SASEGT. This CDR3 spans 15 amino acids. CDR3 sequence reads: CATSEAGVSGNTIYF. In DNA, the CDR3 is TGTGCTACAAGTGAAGCAGGGGTATCTGGAAACACCATATATTTT.

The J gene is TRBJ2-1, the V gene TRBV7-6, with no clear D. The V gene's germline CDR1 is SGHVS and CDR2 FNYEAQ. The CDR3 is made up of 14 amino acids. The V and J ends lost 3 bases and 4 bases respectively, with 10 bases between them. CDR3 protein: CASSLEQHYNEQFF. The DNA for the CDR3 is TGTGCCAGCAGCTTGGAACAGCATTACAATGAGCAGTTCTTC.

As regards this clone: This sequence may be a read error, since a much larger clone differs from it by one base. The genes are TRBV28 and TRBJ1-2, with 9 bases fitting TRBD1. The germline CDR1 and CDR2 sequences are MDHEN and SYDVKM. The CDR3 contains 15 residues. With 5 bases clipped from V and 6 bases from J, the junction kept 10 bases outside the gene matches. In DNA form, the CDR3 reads TGTGCCAGCAGTGCCCTGGACAGGGGAGGAAATGGCTACACCTTC. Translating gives CASSALDRGGNGYTF.

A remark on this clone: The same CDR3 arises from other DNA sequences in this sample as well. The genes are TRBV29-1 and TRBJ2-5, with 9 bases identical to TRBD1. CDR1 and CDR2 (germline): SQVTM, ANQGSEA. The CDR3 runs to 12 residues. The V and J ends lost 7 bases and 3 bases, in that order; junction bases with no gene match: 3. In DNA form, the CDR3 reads TGCAGCGCTCGGACAGGGGAAGAGACCCAGTACTTC. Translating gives CSARTGEETQYF.

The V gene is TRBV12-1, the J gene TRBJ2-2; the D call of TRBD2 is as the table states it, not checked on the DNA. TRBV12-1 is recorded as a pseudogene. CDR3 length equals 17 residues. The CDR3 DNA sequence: TGTGCCAGCAGCTTCCTGACTAGCGGGAGGGGTCCCGGGGAGCTGTTTTTT. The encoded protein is CASSFLTSGRGPGELFF.